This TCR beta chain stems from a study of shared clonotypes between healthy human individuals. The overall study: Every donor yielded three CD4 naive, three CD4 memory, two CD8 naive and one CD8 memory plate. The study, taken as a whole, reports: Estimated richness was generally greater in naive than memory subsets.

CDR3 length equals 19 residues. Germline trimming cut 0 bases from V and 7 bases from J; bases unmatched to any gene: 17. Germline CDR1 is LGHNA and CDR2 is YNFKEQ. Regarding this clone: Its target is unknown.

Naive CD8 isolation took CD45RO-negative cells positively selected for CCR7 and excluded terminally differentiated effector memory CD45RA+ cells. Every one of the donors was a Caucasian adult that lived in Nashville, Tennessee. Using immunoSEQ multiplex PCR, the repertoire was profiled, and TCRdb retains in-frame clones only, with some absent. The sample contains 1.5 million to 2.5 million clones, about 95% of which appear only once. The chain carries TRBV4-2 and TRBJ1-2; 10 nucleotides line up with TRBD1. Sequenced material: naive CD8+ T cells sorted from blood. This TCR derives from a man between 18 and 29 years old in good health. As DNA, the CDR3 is TGTGCCAGCAGCCAAGATTACCCGGAGGATGGGACAGGGGAAGGTGGCTACACCTTC. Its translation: CASSQDYPEDGTGEGGYTF.